Here is one T cell receptor beta chain with its context. Its antigen is not known. Germline CDR1 is SGHTA and CDR2 is FQGNSA. With 5 bases removed from V and 7 bases from J, the gap between germline ends came to 11 bases. The CDR3 loop spans 12 amino acids. The data belong to a study of CD8+CD57+ T cells in acquired aplastic anemia. Study as a whole: An average of roughly 3 ug of DNA was obtained from sorted CD4+ and CD8+ cells. Reads per healthy sample averaged around 9.9 million (CD4+) and fewer than 13 million (CD8+). Overall study results and limits: Shared by patients and controls, 25 to 30 CD8+ CDR3s were abundant in patients. Patients were compared with controls for CD8+ Simpson's diversity, and no significant difference emerged.

Genomic DNA was employed as the template in profiling TCR beta VDJ and CDR3. A single record per CDR3 protein comes from TCRdb applying MiXCR to the reads. The sample gives roughly 130,000 distinct CDR3 sequences, more than 40% of which show up once; about 2.5% is in the top ten. This TCR came from a human donor in good health, serving as a control. The chain combines TRBV7-2 with TRBJ1-2; D ambiguous. Sequenced sample: sorted CD4+, CD8+, or CD8+CD57+ T cells (not recorded which) from PBMCs. The CDR3 region is CASSVLSGGYTF. For the CDR3, the DNA is TGTGCCAGCAGCGTCCTTAGCGGTGGCTACACCTTC.